The present entry profiles one T cell receptor (beta chain) with its context. This specimen belongs to a study of cytomegalovirus exposure and HLA in healthy donors. Sequencing used immunoSEQ multiplex PCR; TCRdb keeps in-frame clones, though not all of them. The sample gives 150,000 to 200,000 clones, roughly 83% of which show up once; roughly 1.5% is in the top ten. CDR3 length: 14 amino acids. Germline CDR1 is MNHNS and CDR2 is SASEGT. V lost 3 bases, J lost 4 bases, and 11 bases lay in between. The chain links TRBV6-1 to TRBJ2-3; perhaps TRBD2 as D (5 bases). Sequencing was carried out using PBMCs. The TCR sequence derives from a woman aged 18-29 years in good health and CMV-seronegative. As DNA, the CDR3 is TGTGCCAGCAGTGAGAGGGCCCCCCCAGATACGCAGTATTTT. Its protein product is CASSERAPPDTQYF.